This T cell receptor (beta chain) was retrieved from a study of blood T cell repertoires in COVID-19. V lost 4 bases to trimming and J lost 2 bases, with 6 bases between them. Germline assignment: CDR1 MGHDK and CDR2 SYGVNS. CDR3 size: 14 residues. This clone was observed once. Data came from immunoSEQ multiplex PCR; TCRdb stores just in-frame clones and leaves some out. The table lists a few hundred thousand clones, 70% to 90% of them singletons. What was sequenced was peripheral blood. The chain recombines TRBV25-1 with TRBJ1-6, with D unresolved. This receptor was taken from a man aged 50-59 years with COVID-19, enrolled during active disease. The DNA of the CDR3 is TGTGCCAGCAGTGGGGCAGCCTATAATTCACCCCTCCACTTT. This codes for CASSGAAYNSPLHF.